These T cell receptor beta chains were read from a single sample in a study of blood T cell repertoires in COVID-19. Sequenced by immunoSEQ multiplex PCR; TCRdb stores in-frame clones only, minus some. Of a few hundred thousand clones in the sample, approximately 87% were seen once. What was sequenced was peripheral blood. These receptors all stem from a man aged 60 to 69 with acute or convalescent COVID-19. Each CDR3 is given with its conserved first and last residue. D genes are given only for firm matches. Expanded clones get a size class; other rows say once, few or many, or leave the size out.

cdr3_aa: CASSAPGQGALMGYTF
cdr3_nt: TGTGCCAGCAGCGCACCGGGACAGGGGGCGTTAATGGGCTACACCTTC
d_call: TRBD1
clone_size: once
j_call: TRBJ1-2
v_call: TRBV9

cdr3_aa: CASKGAADRGSQYF
cdr3_nt: TGTGCCAGTAAAGGTGCGGCGGACCGGGGTAGCCAGTACTTC
d_call: .
clone_size: .
j_call: TRBJ2-5
v_call: TRBV28

cdr3_aa: CASTPSRGQWGEQYF
cdr3_nt: TGTGCCAGCACCCCGTCCCGGGGACAATGGGGCGAGCAGTACTTC
d_call: .
clone_size: .
j_call: TRBJ2-7
v_call: TRBV5-6

cdr3_aa: CASSSGGGQINSPLHF
cdr3_nt: TGTGCCAGCAGCTCCGGGGGGGGACAGATTAATTCACCCCTCCACTTT
d_call: TRBD1
clone_size: .
j_call: TRBJ1-6
v_call: TRBV5-4

cdr3_aa: CASRGPTRDRVSYEQYF
cdr3_nt: TGTGCCAGCAGAGGCCCAACCCGGGACAGGGTATCCTACGAGCAGTACTTC
d_call: TRBD1
clone_size: few
j_call: TRBJ2-7
v_call: TRBV5-4

cdr3_aa: CASSSPGAYTDTQYF
cdr3_nt: TGTGCCAGCAGCTCTCCCGGTGCCTACACAGATACGCAGTATTTT
d_call: .
clone_size: .
j_call: TRBJ2-3
v_call: TRBV11-3

cdr3_aa: CASSLSRTVKETQYF
cdr3_nt: TGTGCCAGCAGCCTCTCTCGGACAGTCAAAGAGACCCAGTACTTC
d_call: .
clone_size: .
j_call: TRBJ2-5
v_call: TRBV13

cdr3_aa: CSVLLAGDEQYF
cdr3_nt: TGCAGCGTGCTTCTAGCGGGAGACGAGCAGTACTTC
d_call: TRBD2
clone_size: .
j_call: TRBJ2-7
v_call: TRBV29-1

cdr3_aa: CASSPSRDRRNSPLHF
cdr3_nt: TGTGCCAGCAGCCCTTCTCGGGACAGAAGAAATTCACCCCTCCACTTT
d_call: TRBD1
clone_size: .
j_call: TRBJ1-6
v_call: TRBV7-9

cdr3_aa: CASSEVAGGNEQFF
cdr3_nt: TGTGCCAGCAGTGAGGTGGCTGGCGGCAATGAGCAGTTCTTC
d_call: .
clone_size: .
j_call: TRBJ2-1
v_call: TRBV2

cdr3_aa: CASSPIGQASYEQYF
cdr3_nt: TGTGCCAGCAGTCCGATCGGACAGGCCTCCTACGAGCAGTACTTC
d_call: TRBD1
clone_size: .
j_call: TRBJ2-7
v_call: TRBV6-5

cdr3_aa: CASRDPGRGEKLFF
cdr3_nt: TGTGCCAGCAGGGATCCGGGGAGAGGGGAAAAACTGTTTTTT
d_call: .
clone_size: .
j_call: TRBJ1-4
v_call: TRBV28

cdr3_aa: CASSLAQREQFF
cdr3_nt: TGTGCCAGCAGCTTAGCTCAGCGGGAGCAGTTCTTC
d_call: .
clone_size: .
j_call: TRBJ2-1
v_call: TRBV11-2

cdr3_aa: CASSLGTREQYF
cdr3_nt: TGTGCCAGCTCACTAGGGACTCGAGAGCAGTACTTC
d_call: .
clone_size: .
j_call: TRBJ2-7
v_call: TRBV18

cdr3_aa: CASSFDRPSGANVLTF
cdr3_nt: TGTGCCAGCAGCTTCGACAGGCCCTCTGGGGCCAACGTCCTGACTTTC
d_call: .
clone_size: .
j_call: TRBJ2-6
v_call: TRBV7-3

cdr3_aa: CASSQEGDRDYEQYF
cdr3_nt: TGCGCCAGCAGCCAAGAGGGGGACAGGGACTACGAGCAGTACTTC
d_call: TRBD1
clone_size: .
j_call: TRBJ2-7
v_call: TRBV4-1

cdr3_aa: CASSYYAGDAYNEQFF
cdr3_nt: TGTGCCAGCAGTTATTATGCGGGAGACGCCTACAATGAGCAGTTCTTC
d_call: TRBD2
clone_size: .
j_call: TRBJ2-1
v_call: TRBV6-2/TRBV6-3

cdr3_aa: CASSSDRSTDTQYF
cdr3_nt: TGTGCCAGCAGTTCAGACAGGAGCACAGATACGCAGTATTTT
d_call: .
clone_size: .
j_call: TRBJ2-3
v_call: TRBV28

cdr3_aa: CASSLNSGGKNIQYF
cdr3_nt: TGTGCCAGCAGCTTGAATAGCGGGGGGAAAAACATTCAGTACTTC
d_call: TRBD2
clone_size: .
j_call: TRBJ2-4
v_call: TRBV5-4

cdr3_aa: CASAPWPGQVQETQYF
cdr3_nt: TGTGCTAGTGCCCCCTGGCCGGGACAGGTCCAAGAGACCCAGTACTTC
d_call: TRBD1
clone_size: few
j_call: TRBJ2-5
v_call: TRBV12-5

cdr3_aa: CASSSRDRGNSPLHF
cdr3_nt: TGTGCCAGCAGTTCCCGGGACAGGGGCAATTCACCCCTCCACTTT
d_call: TRBD1
clone_size: .
j_call: TRBJ1-6
v_call: TRBV6-2/TRBV6-3

cdr3_aa: CASSLARGLIDSPLHF
cdr3_nt: TGTGCCAGCAGCTTAGCGCGTGGACTTATCGATTCACCCCTCCACTTT
d_call: .
clone_size: few
j_call: TRBJ1-6
v_call: TRBV7-8

cdr3_aa: CAWSTSLNYGYTF
cdr3_nt: TGTGCCTGGAGTACCTCACTGAACTATGGCTACACCTTC
d_call: .
clone_size: .
j_call: TRBJ1-2
v_call: TRBV30

cdr3_aa: CASSLAFQREAGGDTQYF
cdr3_nt: TGTGCCAGCAGCTTGGCGTTCCAGCGGGAGGCCGGAGGAGATACGCAGTATTTT
d_call: TRBD2
clone_size: .
j_call: TRBJ2-3
v_call: TRBV5-4

cdr3_aa: CASRTGYTEAFF
cdr3_nt: TGTGCCAGCAGGACAGGGTATACTGAAGCTTTCTTT
d_call: TRBD1
clone_size: .
j_call: TRBJ1-1
v_call: TRBV28

cdr3_aa: CATSDIGLAGYNEQFF
cdr3_nt: TGTGCCACCAGTGATATCGGGCTAGCGGGGTACAATGAGCAGTTCTTC
d_call: TRBD2
clone_size: .
j_call: TRBJ2-1
v_call: TRBV24-1

cdr3_aa: CASTSTRSTGTGNTEAFF
cdr3_nt: TGTGCCAGCACCTCTACAAGGAGTACGGGAACTGGGAACACTGAAGCTTTCTTT
d_call: .
clone_size: .
j_call: TRBJ1-1
v_call: TRBV7-9